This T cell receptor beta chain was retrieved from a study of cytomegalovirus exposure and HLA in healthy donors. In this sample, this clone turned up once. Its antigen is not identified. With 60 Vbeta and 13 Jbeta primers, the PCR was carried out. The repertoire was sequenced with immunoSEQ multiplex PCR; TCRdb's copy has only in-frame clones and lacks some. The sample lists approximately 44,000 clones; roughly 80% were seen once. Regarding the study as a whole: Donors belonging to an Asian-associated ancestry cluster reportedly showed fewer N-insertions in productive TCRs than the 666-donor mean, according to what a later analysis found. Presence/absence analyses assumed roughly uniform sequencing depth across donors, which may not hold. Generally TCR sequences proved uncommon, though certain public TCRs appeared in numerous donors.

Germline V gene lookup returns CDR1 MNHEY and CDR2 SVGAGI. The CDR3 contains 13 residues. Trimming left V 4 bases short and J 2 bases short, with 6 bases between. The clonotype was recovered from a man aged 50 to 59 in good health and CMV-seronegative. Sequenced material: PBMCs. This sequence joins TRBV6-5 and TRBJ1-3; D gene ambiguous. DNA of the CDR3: TGTGCCAGCAGTTCCGGTGCTGGAAACACCATATATTTT. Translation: CASSSGAGNTIYF.